Shown below are 32 T cell receptor beta chains from a single sample sequenced in a study of identical twins. Via MiXCR, TCRdb re-called the 5' RACE reads, giving one row per CDR3 protein. The sample comprises a few hundred thousand distinct CDR3 sequences, 9.6% of which are singletons, and 2.5% to 3% rests with the top ten. The same data also went into a second study, on yellow fever vaccine responses in identical twins.

Sequenced sample: PBMCs. These receptor sequences come from a woman under 30 in good health.

Ten or more counts support this clonotype. The rearrangement uses TRBV24-1 and TRBJ2-1; D is uncertain. Trimming removed 9 bases at V and 9 bases at J, with 11 bases between. The CDR3 has 11 amino acids. Germline assignment: CDR1 KGHDR and CDR2 SFDVKD. CDR3 coding DNA: TGTGCCACCTCCGCCACTCGTGAGCAGTTCTTC. The encoded protein is CATSATREQFF.

This clonotype was found a few times. DNA of the CDR3: TGTGCCAGCAGCCAAATCACAGGCCAGACCGGGGAGCTGTTTTTT. This translates into CASSQITGQTGELFF. The genes are TRBV3-1 and TRBJ2-2; D is perhaps TRBD1 (5 bases). CDR3 length equals 15 residues. From germline, CDR1 is LGHDT and CDR2 YNNKEL (reference sequence). The germline V and J ends were trimmed by 2 bases and 5 bases, with 12 bases remaining between them.

This clonotype was seen a few times. The chain has TRBV7-2 and TRBJ2-1; 7 bases fit TRBD2. The V and J ends lost 2 bases and 0 bases, in that order; junction bases with no gene match: 4. CDR3 size: 16 residues. The germline V gene encodes CDR1 SGHTA and CDR2 FQGNSA. DNA for the CDR3: TGTGCCAGCAGCTTATTCGGCGGGAGCTCCTACAATGAGCAGTTCTTC. Translated, it gives CASSLFGGSSYNEQFF. Looking up the rest from reference TRBV7-2 and TRBJ2-1 gives the full variable domain: GAGVSQSPSNKVTEKGKDVELRCDPISGHTALYWYRQSLGQGLEFLIYFQGNSAPDKSGLPSDRFSAERTGGSVSTLTIQRTQQEDSAVYLCASSLFGGSSYNEQFFGPGTRLTVL.

With regard to this clonotype: A much larger clone is a single base away; this may be a read error. The CDR3 DNA follows: TGCAGTGCTAGAGATTGGTTTGGGGGTACCTACGAGCAGCACTTC. It codes for CSARDWFGGTYEQHF. The V gene is TRBV20-1, the J gene TRBJ2-7; D may match TRBD1 or TRBD2 (5 bases each). Germline CDR1 reads DFQATT; CDR2 reads SNEGSKA (reference sequence). This CDR3 comprises 15 residues.

The chain uses TRBV5-1 and TRBJ2-1; 9 positions agree with TRBD2. V trimming: 4 bases; J trimming: 4 bases; junction bases outside the gene matches: 6. CDR1 is SGHRS and CDR2 is YFSETQ in the germline V gene. CDR3 length: 15 residues. CDR3 region: CASSPGTSPYNEQFF. The CDR3 bases are TGCGCCAGCAGCCCCGGGACTAGCCCTTACAATGAGCAGTTCTTC.

Concerning this clonotype: The junction shows a germline mismatch at one end, possibly a read error. V is TRBV27 and J is TRBJ2-7, with a weak D call TRBD1 (6 bases). The CDR3 totals 12 residues. Germline lookup yields CDR1 MNHEY and CDR2 SMNVEV (reference sequence). CDR3 bases: TGTGCCGGCAGTTTCAGGGGATACGAGCAGTACTTC. This encodes CAGSFRGYEQYF.

In its sample, this clonotype was seen a few times. This chain joins TRBV6-1 and TRBJ2-3; 10 bases agree with TRBD2. After removal of 7 bases from V and 2 bases from J, the junction contained 3 bases not matched to a gene. Per germline, CDR1 MNHNS and CDR2 SASEGT. This CDR3 comprises 14 residues. The CDR3: CASNGLADTDTQYF. The CDR3 nucleotides read TGTGCCAGCAATGGACTAGCGGACACAGATACGCAGTATTTT.

This clonotype was seen a few times. The chain recombines TRBV11-2 with TRBJ2-3, with D perhaps TRBD1 (5 bases). The germline V gene has CDR1 SGHAT and CDR2 FQNNGV. Trimming removed 2 bases from V and 6 bases from J, with 15 bases in between. The CDR3 spans 15 residues. CDR3 sequence reads: CASSLLYRSEDTQYF. The DNA for the CDR3 is TGTGCCAGCAGCTTACTTTACAGGTCGGAGGATACGCAGTATTTT. Using reference TRBV11-2 and TRBJ2-3 for the parts outside the CDR3, the full variable domain is EAGVAQSPRYKIIEKRQSVAFWCNPISGHATLYWYQQILGQGPKLLIQFQNNGVVDDSQLPKDRFSAERLKGVDSTLKIQPAKLEDSAVYLCASSLLYRSEDTQYFGPGTRLTVL.

This clonotype was recorded many times. This chain joins TRBV20-1 and TRBJ2-1; TRBD2 matches at 8 bases. The length of the CDR3 is 15 residues. With 0 bases clipped from V and 6 bases from J, the junction kept 7 bases outside the gene matches. Germline loops: CDR1 DFQATT, CDR2 SNEGSKA (reference sequence). CDR3 DNA: TGCAGTGCTAGAGATGGGCCGGGGACTAGCAATGAGCAGTTCTTC. Translated, it gives CSARDGPGTSNEQFF.

The chain joins TRBV28 to TRBJ2-7, with D tentatively TRBD1 (5 bases). Germline CDR1 and CDR2: MDHEN and SYDVKM. Trimming cost V 4 bases and J 0 bases, with 13 bases left between them. The CDR3 length is 15 residues. CDR3 nucleotide sequence: TGTGCCAGCAGTTGGCAGGGCCCCGGCTCCTACGAGCAGTACTTC. It codes for CASSWQGPGSYEQYF.

This clonotype was picked up a small number of times. The gene calls are TRBV4-3 and TRBJ2-3, with D maybe TRBD2 (5 bases). V lost 0 bases to trimming and J lost 4 bases, with 14 bases between them. The CDR3 is 16 residues long. CDR1 and CDR2 from the germline V gene are LGHNA and YSLEER. CDR3 in DNA: TGCGCCAGCAGCCAAGAAAGGGAGTATACCGCAGATACGCAGTATTTT. Its translation: CASSQEREYTADTQYF.

This clonotype came up a few times. The gene calls are TRBV7-2 and TRBJ1-1, with a possible D match to TRBD1 (5 bases). Trimming shortened V by 6 bases and J by 5 bases, and 16 bases separated the two germline ends. This CDR3 is built from 14 residues. Germline V gene sequence: CDR1 SGHTA, CDR2 FQGNSA. CDR3 in DNA: TGTGCCAGCAGTCGTCAACCCGAGGGGACTGAAGCTTTCTTT. As protein: CASSRQPEGTEAFF.

This clonotype has ten or more counts. The chain joins TRBV20-1 to TRBJ2-5; 7 bases match TRBD1. This CDR3 has 16 residues. Unmatched junction bases numbered 11, after V lost 4 bases and J lost 0 bases. Germline lookup yields CDR1 DFQATT and CDR2 SNEGSKA (reference sequence). The CDR3 bases are TGCAGTGCTACTCAAAACAGGGGCGTGTACCAAGAGACCCAGTACTTC. Its translation: CSATQNRGVYQETQYF.

This clonotype was detected many times. The chain joins TRBV15 to TRBJ2-5, with 7 positions matching TRBD2. The CDR3 is made up of 14 amino acids. The V segment lost 1 base and the J segment 4 bases; nucleotides outside the gene matches: 3. From germline, CDR1 is LNHNV and CDR2 YYDKDF (reference sequence). The CDR3, as DNA: TGTGCCACCAGCAGAGGTGGGGAGGGAGAGACCCAGTACTTC. This gives the protein CATSRGGEGETQYF.

This clonotype was seen more than once but under ten times. This rearrangement joins TRBV29-1 to TRBJ2-7; D is tentatively TRBD1 or TRBD2 (5 bases each). The length of the CDR3 is 12 residues. Trimming stripped 6 bases from V and 3 bases from J, with 12 bases between. Germline V gene lookup returns CDR1 SQVTM and CDR2 ANQGSEA. CDR3 in DNA: TGCAGCGTCACCGGGACCTTCTACGAGCAGTACTTC. Amino acid sequence: CSVTGTFYEQYF.

This clonotype showed up many times. The chain employs TRBV7-9 and TRBJ2-7, with 7 bases matching TRBD1. V lost 5 bases to trimming and J lost 6 bases; unmatched junction nucleotides: 10. The length of the CDR3 is 14 residues. Germline CDR1 is SEHNR and CDR2 is FQNEAQ (reference sequence). The CDR3 is CASSGRGQLLEQYF. The DNA for the CDR3 is TGTGCCAGCAGCGGAAGGGGACAGCTCCTCGAGCAGTACTTC.

In its sample, this clonotype was seen a few times. The CDR3 is CASSLSGGYTEAFF. CDR3 DNA sequence: TGTGCCAGCAGTTTATCGGGGGGCTACACTGAAGCTTTCTTT. The chain is built from TRBV12-3 or TRBV12-4 and TRBJ1-1; a possible D gene is TRBD1 (6 bases). The V end was cut by 2 bases, the J end by 3 bases, with 10 bases between. The CDR3 runs to 14 residues.

This clonotype was detected many times. This rearrangement joins TRBV6-4 to TRBJ2-3, with TRBD2 matching 8 bases. The CDR3 contains 14 residues. Trimming cost V 3 bases and J 2 bases; bases outside gene matches: 1. Germline values: CDR1 MRHNA, CDR2 SNTAGT. As DNA, the CDR3 is TGTGCCAGCAGTGAAGCGGGGGACACAGATACGCAGTATTTT. Amino acid sequence: CASSEAGDTDTQYF.

The sample holds a few counts of this clonotype. This chain connects TRBV3-1 to TRBJ1-5; D is unresolved. The CDR3 has 12 residues. From germline, CDR1 is LGHDT and CDR2 YNNKEL (reference sequence). V lost 8 bases and J 2 bases, leaving 7 bases between the germline ends. The CDR3 DNA is TGTGCCAGCCGCCCCGGCAATCAGCCCCAGCATTTT. Residues: CASRPGNQPQHF.

This clonotype was seen ten or more times. The chain joins TRBV4-3 to TRBJ2-2; no clear D gene. The CDR3 is made up of 13 amino acids. Germline assignment: CDR1 LGHNA and CDR2 YSLEER. V lost 1 base to trimming and J lost 6 bases, with 6 bases between them. CDR3 DNA: TGCGCCAGCAGCCAAGGGGAATCCGGGGAGCTGTTTTTT. Its protein product is CASSQGESGELFF.

The V gene is TRBV30, the J gene TRBJ2-3; D possibly matches TRBD1 or TRBD2 (5 bases each). Between the trimmed V and J ends, which lost 7 bases and 7 bases, there was a span of 15 bases. The germline V gene encodes CDR1 GTSNPN and CDR2 SVGIG (reference sequence). The CDR3 has 12 amino acids. CDR3 in amino acids: CALGSGTYTQYF. In nucleotides, the CDR3 is TGTGCCTTAGGGTCGGGGACCTATACGCAGTATTTT.

CDR3 amino acids: CASSIVAGGSTDTQYF. The DNA of the CDR3 is TGCGCCAGCAGCATTGTAGCGGGGGGTAGCACAGATACGCAGTATTTT. The chain employs TRBV5-1 and TRBJ2-3, with 10 bases fitting TRBD2. The CDR3 consists of 16 residues. The trim removed 4 bases at V and 0 bases at J, leaving 5 bases unmatched. CDR1 is SGHRS and CDR2 is YFSETQ in the germline V gene.

At least ten counts were recorded for this clonotype. The chain is built from TRBV29-1 and TRBJ2-7; a possible D gene is TRBD1 (5 bases). Per germline, CDR1 SQVTM and CDR2 ANQGSEA. The CDR3 has 13 amino acids. The V and J ends lost 1 base and 8 bases respectively, with 15 bases between them. DNA for the CDR3: TGCAGCGTTGAAGTGGGGCAGCCTGGGAAGCAGTACTTC. It encodes CSVEVGQPGKQYF.

This clonotype was observed at least ten times. This chain uses TRBV7-9 with TRBJ1-4, with TRBD1 identical over 7 bases. Looked up from germline, CDR1 is SEHNR and CDR2 is FQNEAQ (reference sequence). Trimming removed 2 bases from V and 7 bases from J; junction bases left unmatched: 1. CDR3 length: 13 residues. CDR3 region: CASSLRDSEKLFF. Written as DNA, the CDR3 is TGTGCCAGCAGCTTACGGGACAGTGAAAAACTGTTTTTT. Together with reference TRBV7-9 and TRBJ1-4, the CDR3 gives the full variable domain: DTGVSQNPRHKITKRGQNVTFRCDPISEHNRLYWYRQTLGQGPEFLTYFQNEAQLEKSRLLSDRFSAERPKGSFSTLEIQRTEQGDSAMYLCASSLRDSEKLFFGSGTQLSVL.

The chain joins TRBV6-1 to TRBJ2-5, with D uncertain. CDR3 length: 15 residues. Trimming pared 0 bases from V and 5 bases from J, leaving 13 bases between. Germline V lookup: CDR1 MNHNS, CDR2 SASEGT. The CDR3 loop is CASSEAISGVETQYF. CDR3 sequence (DNA): TGTGCCAGCAGTGAAGCTATTTCAGGTGTTGAGACCCAGTACTTC.

This clonotype was counted at least ten times. V gene TRBV24-1 combines with J gene TRBJ2-5; D gene ambiguous. Per germline, CDR1 KGHDR and CDR2 SFDVKD. V lost 3 bases and J lost 1, with 11 bases in between. CDR3 length equals 15 residues. Here the CDR3 reads CATSDPGPTQETQYF. CDR3 nucleotide sequence: TGTGCCACCAGTGATCCGGGCCCCACCCAAGAGACCCAGTACTTC.

This clonotype was found a few times. The gene calls are TRBV18 and TRBJ2-5; 9 bases fit TRBD1. Germline loops: CDR1 KGHSH, CDR2 LQKENI. V dropped 8 bases and J dropped 5; count of bases not matched to a gene: 12. The CDR3 has 15 amino acids. The CDR3 DNA reads as TGTGCCAGCACGCCGGGACAGGGAAGGCAGGAGACCCAGTACTTC. Protein sequence: CASTPGQGRQETQYF.

V usage is TRBV5-1 and J usage is TRBJ2-5; D could derive from TRBD1 or TRBD2 (6 bases each). The length of the CDR3 is 15 residues. CDR1 is SGHRS, CDR2 YFSETQ, per germline. V lost 5 bases, J lost 1 base, and 15 bases lay in between. The CDR3 loop reads CASSVGGTTQETQYF. The DNA for the CDR3 is TGCGCCAGCAGTGTTGGGGGGACAACCCAAGAGACCCAGTACTTC.

The chain recombines TRBV29-1 with TRBJ2-6; D is unresolved. CDR3 length equals 13 residues. Trimming took off 7 bases at V and 0 bases at J, with 7 bases between the two ends. CDR1 SQVTM and CDR2 ANQGSEA come from the germline V gene. The CDR3 here is CSAQDSGANVLTF. CDR3 bases: TGCAGCGCCCAGGACTCTGGGGCCAACGTCCTGACTTTC.

This clonotype was seen many times. The chain couples TRBV28 to TRBJ2-3, with D unresolved. This CDR3 region has 16 residues. The germline V gene has CDR1 MDHEN and CDR2 SYDVKM. The V end was cut by 5 bases, the J end by 2 bases, with 17 bases between. The CDR3 region has the DNA TGTGCCAGCAGTCCGCCCGGCCGTTTACTCACAGATACGCAGTATTTT. Translation gives CASSPPGRLLTDTQYF.

This clonotype was found a few times. The rearrangement joins TRBV29-1 to TRBJ1-2; the D is unclear. CDR1 and CDR2 (germline): SQVTM, ANQGSEA. The V end was cut by 5 bases, the J end by 0 bases, with 19 bases between. The CDR3 spans 16 residues. The CDR3 nucleotides read TGCAGCGTTCCCAAGGGAGGGCCCTCAGCTAACTATGGCTACACCTTC. Its protein is CSVPKGGPSANYGYTF.

In DNA form, the CDR3 reads TGCAGTGCTAGAGATCTAGCGGCACAAGAGACCCAGTACTTC. Translated, it gives CSARDLAAQETQYF. The chain couples TRBV20-1 to TRBJ2-5; 7 nucleotides line up with TRBD2. CDR3 length: 14 residues. The germline gives CDR1 DFQATT, CDR2 SNEGSKA (reference sequence). V gave up 0 bases and J gave up 2 bases; unmatched junction bases: 3.